Listed below are T cell receptor beta chains from one sample, sequenced in a study of T-cell reconstitution after alpha-beta-depleted transplantation in children. Using its own MiXCR run on the PCR reads, TCRdb lists one record per CDR3 protein. The profile shows 150,000 to 200,000 distinct CDR3 sequences, approximately 6.8% of them singletons. Sequences were derived from PBMCs from the stem cell graft donor, sampled from the stem cell graft. Receptor source: a human donor who donated a stem cell graft to a child with Wiskott-Aldrich syndrome. CDR3s include the opening cysteine and the closing phenylalanine or tryptophan. Each record gives: clone size, V gene, CDR3 protein. Some rows mark clone size as missing; the rest say once, few, many or name a class of expanded clone.

size: many; V: TRBV20-1; CDR3: CSAKNDRYEQYF
size: NA; V: TRBV20-1; CDR3: CSARVTGRDTQYF
size: many; V: TRBV11-2; CDR3: CASSPIQGSTGELFF
size: many; V: TRBV5-5; CDR3: CASSFRAGTDTQYF
size: many; V: TRBV20-1; CDR3: CSASKTGKETQYF
size: many; V: TRBV24-1; CDR3: CATSDPGAETEEDTQYF
size: many; V: TRBV7-8; CDR3: CASSLVGGVTMNTEAFF
size: many; V: TRBV5-1; CDR3: CASGGTGPLYEQYF
size: many; V: TRBV7-9; CDR3: CASSLGSGGSKNIQYF
size: NA; V: TRBV20-1; CDR3: CSARDPGTGKGQPQHF
size: many; V: TRBV20-1; CDR3: CSANNPSDGGTQYF
size: many; V: TRBV12-3/TRBV12-4; CDR3: CASSLKGVNYGYTF
size: NA; V: TRBV25-1; CDR3: CASSGGALVADTQYF
size: many; V: TRBV29-1; CDR3: CSVPRAGLDLYNEQFF
size: many; V: TRBV12-3/TRBV12-4; CDR3: CASRDPEETQYF
size: many; V: TRBV24-1; CDR3: CATSHRATSTDTQYF
size: many; V: TRBV5-1; CDR3: CASSSGDPDAETQYF
size: many; V: TRBV18; CDR3: CASSPGLPPTDTQYF
size: NA; V: TRBV2; CDR3: CASRADTGSYEQYF
size: NA; V: TRBV10-3; CDR3: CAISESRKSPNEQFF
size: many; V: TRBV12-3/TRBV12-4; CDR3: CASRSEGPKNIQYF
size: many; V: TRBV11-2; CDR3: CASNVLGAFF
size: few; V: TRBV10-3; CDR3: CASRFGVDGTEAFF
size: NA; V: TRBV2; CDR3: CASMRNTQYF
size: NA; V: TRBV7-6; CDR3: CASSTELNTEAFF
size: many; V: TRBV29-1; CDR3: CSVAPPTGAIDFDNEQFF
size: NA; V: TRBV29-1; CDR3: CSGGIPRNEQFF
size: many; V: TRBV9; CDR3: CASSVGGSYSGANVLTF
size: few; V: TRBV30; CDR3: CAWTSGYSYTQYF
size: many; V: TRBV25-1; CDR3: CASATTTGSGGKLFF
size: many; V: TRBV15; CDR3: CATSGTGNTGELFF
size: NA; V: TRBV29-1; CDR3: CSVEDLRTGAPEAFF
size: many; V: TRBV11-2; CDR3: CASSLEALLAGAPGRTDTQYF
size: few; V: TRBV5-1; CDR3: CASSRGGAVDTEAFF
size: many; V: TRBV5-1; CDR3: CASSWSLQGNYEQYF
size: many; V: TRBV28; CDR3: CASLNLGAEAFF
size: many; V: TRBV10-3; CDR3: CASTGPTQETQYF
size: many; V: TRBV12-3/TRBV12-4; CDR3: CASSQDRGPTDTQYF
size: NA; V: TRBV11-3; CDR3: CASSLRTALFYGYTF
size: many; V: TRBV15; CDR3: CATSRGRSYEQYF
size: many; V: TRBV12-3/TRBV12-4; CDR3: CASGTKTAGVEQYF
size: many; V: TRBV10-3; CDR3: CAISESETGEDTQYF
size: many; V: TRBV25-1; CDR3: CASSLPGNTIYF
size: many; V: TRBV15; CDR3: CATSIGRGYEQYF
size: many; V: TRBV20-1; CDR3: CSARGPSQTAEAFF
size: many; V: TRBV12-3/TRBV12-4; CDR3: CASSLLGITDTQYF
size: many; V: TRBV12-3/TRBV12-4; CDR3: CASSPGIPYGYTF